These 9 T cell receptor beta chains came from one sample sequenced in a study of identical twins. TCRdb processed the 5' RACE reads anew with MiXCR; each CDR3 protein has one entry. The data contain 450,000 or so distinct CDR3 sequences, 12% to 15% of them singletons. These same data were also listed under a study on yellow fever vaccine responses in identical twins.

Sequenced sample: CD4+ T cells sorted from blood. The receptor source for this set is a woman aged 18-29 years in good health.

The V gene is TRBV20-1, the J gene TRBJ2-7; 9 bases align to TRBD2. V lost 3 bases and J lost 3; bases outside the gene matches: 9. Per germline, CDR1 DFQATT and CDR2 SNEGSKA (reference sequence). The CDR3 spans 15 residues. The CDR3 nucleotides read TGCAGTGCTAGCGATGGGGGCGGGAGGGTCTACGAGCAGTACTTC. Translation: CSASDGGGRVYEQYF.

This clonotype was seen only a few times. V and J are TRBV19 and TRBJ2-2; 9 positions match TRBD1. After removal of 5 bases from V and 6 bases from J, the junction contained 7 bases not matched to a gene. The CDR3 covers 15 residues. CDR1 and CDR2 from the germline V gene are LNHDA and SQIVND (reference sequence). The chain's CDR3 is CASSGTGRFAGELFF. The DNA of the CDR3 is TGTGCCAGTAGTGGGACAGGGAGGTTCGCCGGGGAGCTGTTTTTT.

This clonotype was picked up a small number of times. This sequence joins TRBV24-1 and TRBJ2-5; 7 bases map to TRBD2. CDR3 length equals 14 residues. V gave up 2 bases and J gave up 2 bases; unmatched junction bases: 1. CDR1 KGHDR and CDR2 SFDVKD come from the germline V gene. CDR3 in DNA: TGTGCCACCAGTGATTGGCGGGGGCAAGAGACCCAGTACTTC. This sequence encodes CATSDWRGQETQYF.

A single count supports this clonotype. The chain is built from TRBV7-9 and TRBJ2-5; TRBD1 matches 9 bases. V was clipped by 5 bases and J by 5 bases; unmatched bases: 15. The CDR3 length is 17 residues. Germline CDR1 reads SEHNR; CDR2 reads FQNEAQ (reference sequence). CDR3 sequence: CASSRQPKTGGHETQYF. CDR3 sequence (DNA): TGTGCCAGCAGCCGGCAACCAAAAACAGGGGGCCATGAGACCCAGTACTTC.

The chain combines TRBV7-9 with TRBJ1-6; D possibly corresponds to TRBD1 (5 bases). Germline CDR1 and CDR2: SEHNR and FQNEAQ (reference sequence). This CDR3 has 14 residues. Between the trimmed V and J ends, which lost 6 bases and 9 bases, there was a span of 15 bases. The CDR3 protein is CASSRGDSISPLHF. CDR3 bases: TGTGCCAGCAGTCGAGGCGACAGTATTTCACCCCTCCACTTT.

The chain employs TRBV7-9 and TRBJ2-3; D is undetermined. Trimming took 5 bases from V and 5 from J, leaving 11 bases between them. This CDR3 has 13 residues. In germline, CDR1 is SEHNR, CDR2 FQNEAQ (reference sequence). The CDR3 DNA follows: TGTGCCAGCAGCGCCCTTTCAGGAGATACGCAGTATTTT. Encoded protein: CASSALSGDTQYF.

As concerns this clonotype: This likely comes from a read error, as the CDR3 has no conserved phenylalanine or tryptophan at its end. The DNA is omitted, as the CDR3 cannot be located on it reliably, and the CDR3 follows TCRdb's listing. The V call is TRBV7-9, the J call TRBJ2-1; the table's D gene call, TRBD1, was not cross checked with the DNA. Germline CDR1 is SEHNR and CDR2 is FQNEAQ (reference sequence). The CDR3 contains 9 residues when both ends are counted. CDR3 sequence reads: CASSRERGP.

This clonotype was seen a few times. The chain joins TRBV20-1 to TRBJ2-1; tentatively, D is TRBD1 or TRBD2 (6 bases each). Per the germline V gene, CDR1 is DFQATT and CDR2 is SNEGSKA (reference sequence). CDR3 length equals 14 residues. The CDR3 region has the DNA TGCAGGGTGGTTAGTGGGGGGCTTTTGGATGAGCAGTTCTTC. Its translation is CRVVSGGLLDEQFF.

V is TRBV7-3 and J is TRBJ1-1, with D uncertain. Germline CDR1 is SGHTA and CDR2 is FQGTGA. The CDR3 extends over 13 amino acids. V was clipped by 5 bases and J by 0 bases, with 7 bases between them. CDR3 region: CASSDWMNTEAFF. The CDR3 DNA is TGTGCCAGCAGCGATTGGATGAACACTGAAGCTTTCTTT.